The 21 T cell receptor beta chains below all came from one sample that was sequenced in a study of blood T cell repertoires in COVID-19. Some clones are missing from TCRdb's copy, which holds only in-frame ones; the method was immunoSEQ multiplex PCR. The sample has approximately 390,000 clones; roughly 88% are singletons. The specimen sequenced was PBMCs or T cells enriched from blood (not recorded which). The receptors derive from a woman between 35 and 50 years old with acute COVID-19.

The chain links TRBV7-9 to TRBJ1-6; D is unclear. V was trimmed by 3 bases and J by 2 bases, leaving 14 bases between them. The CDR3 extends over 17 amino acids. Germline V gene data show CDR1 as SEHNR and CDR2 as FQNEAQ (reference sequence). The CDR3 sequence is CASSFLSPGTYNSPLHF. The CDR3, as DNA: TGTGCCAGCAGCTTCCTGTCTCCGGGTACCTATAATTCACCCCTCCACTTT.

The chain employs TRBV19 and TRBJ1-1; a possible D gene is TRBD1 (5 bases). V was trimmed by 3 bases and J by 3 bases, leaving 26 bases between them. Germline V CDR1 and CDR2: LNHDA, SQIVND (reference sequence). The CDR3 runs 19 residues. DNA for the CDR3: TGTGCCAGTAGTATTGGGGCAGGTGGTACGTTTCTTTATCACACTGAAGCTTTCTTT. Its protein is CASSIGAGGTFLYHTEAFF.

The chain employs TRBV6-5 and TRBJ1-1; 7 bases are a match to TRBD1. Germline CDR1 is MNHEY and CDR2 is SVGAGI. The CDR3 sequence is 12 residues long. V was clipped by 5 bases and J by 9 bases; unmatched bases: 6. CDR3 residues: CASSQRQGKAFF. As DNA, the CDR3 is TGTGCCAGCAGTCAAAGACAGGGAAAAGCTTTCTTT.

The CDR3 DNA sequence: TGTGCCAGCAGCCCAGATATAAATGAAAAACTGTTTTTT. It encodes CASSPDINEKLFF. This sequence joins TRBV7-9 and TRBJ1-4; no definite D call. The CDR3 loop spans 13 amino acids. Looked up from germline, CDR1 is SEHNR and CDR2 is FQNEAQ (reference sequence). Trimming removed 5 bases at V and 5 bases at J, with 9 bases between. The entire variable domain, with the rest obtained from reference TRBV7-9 and TRBJ1-4, is as follows: DTGVSQNPRHKITKRGQNVTFRCDPISEHNRLYWYRQTLGQGPEFLTYFQNEAQLEKSRLLSDRFSAERPKGSFSTLEIQRTEQGDSAMYLCASSPDINEKLFFGSGTQLSVL.

V and J are TRBV30 and TRBJ1-3; D unresolved. CDR3 size: 16 residues. V gave up 0 bases and J gave up 0 bases, with 12 bases separating them. The germline V gene encodes CDR1 GTSNPN and CDR2 SVGIG (reference sequence). CDR3 nucleotides: TGTGCCTGGAGTGTTGGCAGGCTTAACTCTGGAAACACCATATATTTT. Protein: CAWSVGRLNSGNTIYF.

For this clone: Other DNA sequences of this sample code for an identical CDR3. The chain carries TRBV19 and TRBJ1-1, with D maybe TRBD1 (5 bases). V lost 2 bases, J lost 5 bases, and 9 bases lay in between. The CDR3 length is 13 residues. Germline V gene lookup returns CDR1 LNHDA and CDR2 SQIVND (reference sequence). CDR3 nucleotide sequence: TGTGCCAGTAGTATACAGGGAGGGACTGAAGCTTTCTTT. It is translated as CASSIQGGTEAFF.

The rearrangement joins TRBV2 to TRBJ2-2; 9 bases line up with TRBD1. This CDR3 region has 15 residues. V trimming: 6 bases; J trimming: 5 bases; junction bases outside the gene matches: 7. The germline V gene encodes CDR1 SNHLY and CDR2 FYNNEI. CDR3 protein: CASRDDRGETGELFF. CDR3 nucleotides: TGTGCCAGCAGAGATGACAGGGGGGAGACCGGGGAGCTGTTTTTT.

The chain uses TRBV7-9 and TRBJ1-6; unclear D gene. There are 14 residues in the CDR3. Between the trimmed V and J ends, which lost 5 bases and 10 bases, there was a span of 15 bases. Germline values: CDR1 SEHNR, CDR2 FQNEAQ (reference sequence). In nucleotides, the CDR3 is TGTGCCAGCAGCCCAGGTGGCATAAGATCACCCCTCCACTTT. Translating gives CASSPGGIRSPLHF.

Only one count was recorded for this clone. The CDR3 is CASSESGSPYEQYF. The CDR3 nucleotides read TGCGCCAGCAGTGAGTCGGGTAGCCCCTACGAGCAGTACTTC. The chain has TRBV10-1 and TRBJ2-7; unclear D gene. Trimming took 0 bases from V and 2 from J, leaving 8 bases between them. The CDR3 extends over 14 amino acids. Germline CDR1 is WNHNN and CDR2 is SYGVQD (reference sequence).

The chain combines TRBV2 with TRBJ1-3; 9 nucleotides line up with TRBD1. V lost 5 bases and J lost 7; bases outside the gene matches: 6. The CDR3 length is 14 residues. Looked up from germline, CDR1 is SNHLY and CDR2 is FYNNEI. CDR3 sequence: CASSSWDRANTIYF. The CDR3 DNA reads as TGTGCCAGCAGTTCCTGGGACAGGGCCAACACCATATATTTT.

This clone was seen a single time. This chain links TRBV7-6 with TRBJ1-1; TRBD1 is a possible D gene (6 bases). The V and J ends lost 4 bases and 1 base respectively, with 19 bases between them. Germline V gene data show CDR1 as SGHVS and CDR2 as FNYEAQ. This CDR3 region has 17 residues. DNA of the CDR3: TGTGCCAGCAGCTCCAGACCCTCCGGGACACCGAACACTGAAGCTTTCTTT. Translation gives CASSSRPSGTPNTEAFF.

The rearrangement links TRBV6-5 to TRBJ1-6; the D is unclear. The CDR3 is 13 amino acids. Per germline, CDR1 MNHEY and CDR2 SVGAGI. Trimming removed 6 bases from V and 7 bases from J, with 10 bases in between. The CDR3 spells CASRTGVNSPLHF. The CDR3 coding sequence is TGTGCCAGCAGGACCGGGGTGAATTCACCCCTCCACTTT.

The chain is built from TRBV6-5 and TRBJ2-3; maybe TRBD2 (6 bases). The V gene lost 6 bases and the J gene lost 6 bases, with 16 bases spanning the gap. The CDR3 is 14 residues long. The V gene's germline CDR1 is MNHEY and CDR2 SVGAGI. Here the CDR3 DNA reads TGTGCCAGCAGGATTACATCCGGAGGGGATACGCAGTATTTT. This gives the protein CASRITSGGDTQYF.

The gene calls are TRBV18 and TRBJ2-3; 7 bases are shared with TRBD2. In germline, CDR1 is KGHSH, CDR2 LQKENI. The ends lost 0 bases at V and 6 bases at J; junction bases unmatched: 3. The CDR3 length is 14 residues. The chain's CDR3 is CASSPPGRADTQYF. Written as DNA, the CDR3 is TGTGCCAGCTCACCACCGGGGAGGGCGGATACGCAGTATTTT.

The chain employs TRBV10-3 and TRBJ2-4; 8 bases map to TRBD1. The J segment lost 6 bases and the V segment lost 0 bases, leaving 10 bases of the junction unmatched. The CDR3 has 17 residues. The germline V gene has CDR1 ENHRY and CDR2 SYGVKD. CDR3 amino acids: CAISESQGAESGNIQYF. As DNA, the CDR3 is TGTGCCATCAGTGAGTCGCAGGGGGCGGAGAGTGGAAACATTCAGTACTTC.

The rearrangement links TRBV2 to TRBJ2-3; TRBD1 might be the D (6 bases). With 7 bases removed from V and 8 bases from J, the gap between germline ends came to 13 bases. Per germline, CDR1 SNHLY and CDR2 FYNNEI. The CDR3 runs 12 residues. The CDR3 loop reads CASTTGIGTQYF. DNA of the CDR3: TGTGCCAGCACGACAGGTATTGGTACGCAGTATTTT. The entire variable domain, with the rest obtained from reference TRBV2 and TRBJ2-3, is as follows: EPEVTQTPSHQVTQMGQEVILRCVPISNHLYFYWYRQILGQKVEFLVSFYNNEISEKSEIFDDQFSVERPDGSNFTLKIRSTKLEDSAMYFCASTTGIGTQYFGPGTRLTVL.

This clone was seen more than once but under ten times. The V and J genes are TRBV9 and TRBJ1-2; no definite D call. Germline V gene data show CDR1 as SGDLS and CDR2 as YYNGEE. Between the trimmed V and J ends, which lost 4 bases and 4 bases, there was a span of 5 bases. This CDR3 region has 11 residues. CDR3 DNA sequence: TGTGCCAGCAGCCTCGGCTATGGCTACACCTTC. Translation: CASSLGYGYTF.

In this sample, this clone turned up once. The chain recombines TRBV24-1 with TRBJ2-3; no reliable D call. Germline CDR1 and CDR2: KGHDR and SFDVKD. The CDR3 has 12 amino acids. With 4 bases removed from V and 3 bases from J, the gap between germline ends came to 4 bases. The CDR3 loop is CATSESTDTQYF. The CDR3 DNA follows: TGTGCCACCAGTGAGTCTACAGATACGCAGTATTTT.

This chain links TRBV10-2 with TRBJ2-5; 9 positions match TRBD1. V lost 5 bases to trimming and J lost 4 bases; unmatched junction nucleotides: 5. CDR1 and CDR2 from the germline V gene are WSHSY and SAAADI. The CDR3 runs to 14 residues. The CDR3 protein is CASSQQGAGETQYF. CDR3 nucleotide sequence: TGCGCCAGCAGTCAACAGGGGGCTGGAGAGACCCAGTACTTC.

The V and J genes are TRBV4-1 and TRBJ1-5, with D maybe TRBD1 (5 bases). The CDR3 sequence is 16 residues long. Germline V CDR1 and CDR2: MGHRA, YSYEKL. Trimming removed 1 base from V and 3 bases from J, with 13 bases in between. CDR3 DNA sequence: TGCGCCAGCAGCCAAGCAAGTACAGGAGTCAATCAGCCCCAGCATTTT. This encodes CASSQASTGVNQPQHF.

V gene TRBV5-6 combines with J gene TRBJ2-6; D gene unclear. Deletions cut 0 bases from V and 0 bases from J, with 7 bases between. CDR1 SGHDT and CDR2 YYEEEE come from the germline V gene. The CDR3 extends over 16 amino acids. CDR3 in DNA: TGTGCCAGCAGCTTGGGCCTGGCCTCTGGGGCCAACGTCCTGACTTTC. Translation gives CASSLGLASGANVLTF.